A selection of T cell receptor beta chains follows, all from one sample in a study of T cell responses to AZD1222 COVID-19 vaccine. This table comes from immunoSEQ multiplex PCR, and its TCRdb copy is limited to in-frame clones, with some not included. The table shows about 120,000 clones, with about 93% occurring only once. The sequenced sample was peripheral blood, obtained 28 days after the second AZD1222 dose. Every receptor here comes from an adult who received the AZD1222 COVID-19 vaccine. Both conserved end residues are part of each CDR3. D genes are given only for firm matches.

cdr3_nt cdr3_aa j_call v_call d_call
TGCAGCGCCACGGACATCTCCTACGAGCAGTACTTC CSATDISYEQYF TRBJ2-7 TRBV29-1 .
TGTGCCATCAGTGAGAGCATGAACTATGGCTACACCTTC CAISESMNYGYTF TRBJ1-2 TRBV10-3 .
TGTGCCAGCAGTTTAGACGGGGGAAGAACTAATGAAAAACTGTTTTTT CASSLDGGRTNEKLFF TRBJ1-4 TRBV7-9 .
TGTGCCAGCTCACCGGACCATGAACAGCCCCAGCATTTT CASSPDHEQPQHF TRBJ1-5 TRBV18 .
TGTGCCAGCAGTTACGGGACAGGAGGTGGCTACACCTTC CASSYGTGGGYTF TRBJ1-2 TRBV6-5 TRBD1
TGTGCCAGCAGCCCTCCGGGACAGGGGATCGGCGGGGAGCTGTTTTTT CASSPPGQGIGGELFF TRBJ2-2 TRBV6-2/TRBV6-3 TRBD1
TGTGCCAGTAGTATTGGGACAGGGCGCGGCTACACCTTC CASSIGTGRGYTF TRBJ1-2 TRBV19 TRBD1
TGTGCCAGCAGCCAAGATCACGAGTTTTCACCCCTCCACTTT CASSQDHEFSPLHF TRBJ1-6 TRBV4-2 .
TGTGCCAGCAGCCCCCCTATCGGGGCCCCGCACTCCTACGAGCAGTACTTC CASSPPIGAPHSYEQYF TRBJ2-7 TRBV7-6 .
TGCGCCAGCAGCCTGCGGACAGGGGATCCCAATGAGCAGTTCTTC CASSLRTGDPNEQFF TRBJ2-1 TRBV4-1 TRBD1
TGTGCCAGTAGTAACTTAGATGAGCAGTTCTTC CASSNLDEQFF TRBJ2-1 TRBV19 .
TGTGCCAGCAGTGAAAATAGCGGGGGCTACAATGAGCAGTTCTTC CASSENSGGYNEQFF TRBJ2-1 TRBV2 TRBD2
TGCGCCAGCAGCCAAGAGTCATGGCAGGGGGCTGGAAACACCATATATTTT CASSQESWQGAGNTIYF TRBJ1-3 TRBV4-1 TRBD1
TGTGCCAGCTCACAGGGCGATGAGCAGTTCTTC CASSQGDEQFF TRBJ2-1 TRBV6-5 .
TGTGCCAGCAGACAAGGGGCAGGATTCTCTGGAAACACCATATATTTT CASRQGAGFSGNTIYF TRBJ1-3 TRBV14 .
TGTGCCAAGAACACAGGGGCCCGATCAACTAATGAAAAACTGTTTTTT CAKNTGARSTNEKLFF TRBJ1-4 TRBV9 TRBD1
TGTGCCAGCAGCTTAGCTCCAACTAGCGGGGGCTTTACAGATACGCAGTATTTT CASSLAPTSGGFTDTQYF TRBJ2-3 TRBV7-9 TRBD2
TGTGCCAGTAGTATTTGGGTTCGGGACGGCTACAATGAGCAGTTCTTC CASSIWVRDGYNEQFF TRBJ2-1 TRBV19 .